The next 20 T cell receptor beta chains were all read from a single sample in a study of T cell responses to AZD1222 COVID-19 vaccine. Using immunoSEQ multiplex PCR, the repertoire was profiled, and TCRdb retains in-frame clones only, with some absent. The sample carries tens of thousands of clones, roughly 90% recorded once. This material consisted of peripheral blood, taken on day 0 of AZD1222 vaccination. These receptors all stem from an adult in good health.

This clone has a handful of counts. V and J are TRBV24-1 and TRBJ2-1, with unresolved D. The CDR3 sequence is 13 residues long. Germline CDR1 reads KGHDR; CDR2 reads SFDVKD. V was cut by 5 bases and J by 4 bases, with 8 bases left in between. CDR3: CATSAAEYNEQFF. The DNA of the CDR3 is TGTGCCACCAGTGCTGCAGAATACAATGAGCAGTTCTTC.

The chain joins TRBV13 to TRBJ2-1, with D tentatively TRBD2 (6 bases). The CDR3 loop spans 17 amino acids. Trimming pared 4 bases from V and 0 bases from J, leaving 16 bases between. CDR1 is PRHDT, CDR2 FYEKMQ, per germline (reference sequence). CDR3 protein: CASSSRAAGRSYNEQFF. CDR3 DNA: TGTGCCAGCAGCTCTAGGGCGGCGGGGCGCTCCTACAATGAGCAGTTCTTC.

The CDR3: CASSQELGTSSYEQYF. The CDR3 DNA follows: TGCGCCAGCAGCCAAGAACTCGGGACTAGCTCCTACGAGCAGTACTTC. The chain is built from TRBV4-3 and TRBJ2-7, with 8 bases lining up with TRBD2. Trimming cost V 0 bases and J 0 bases; bases outside gene matches: 4. Germline V gene lookup returns CDR1 LGHNA and CDR2 YSLEER. There are 16 residues in the CDR3.

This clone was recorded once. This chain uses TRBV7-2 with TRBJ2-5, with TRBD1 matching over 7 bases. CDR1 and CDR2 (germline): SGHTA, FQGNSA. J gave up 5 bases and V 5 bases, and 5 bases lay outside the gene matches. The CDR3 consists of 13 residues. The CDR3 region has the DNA TGTGCCAGCAGCCCAGGGGGAAAGGAGACCCAGTACTTC. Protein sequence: CASSPGGKETQYF.

CDR3 DNA sequence: TGTGCCAGCACCCCGGGGATGGAAAACATTCAGTACTTC. Its protein product is CASTPGMENIQYF. This chain links TRBV5-5 with TRBJ2-4; possibly TRBD2 for D (5 bases). Trimming took off 6 bases at V and 5 bases at J, with 12 bases between the two ends. In germline, CDR1 is SGHKS, CDR2 YYEKEE (reference sequence). The CDR3 runs to 13 residues.

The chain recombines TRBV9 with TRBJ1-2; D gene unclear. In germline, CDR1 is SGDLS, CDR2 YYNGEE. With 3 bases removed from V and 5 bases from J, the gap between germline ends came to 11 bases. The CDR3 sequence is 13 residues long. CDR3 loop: CASSDTDFYGYTF. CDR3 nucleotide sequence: TGTGCCAGCAGCGATACGGATTTTTATGGCTACACCTTC. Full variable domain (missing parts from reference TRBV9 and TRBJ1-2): DSGVTQTPKHLITATGQRVTLRCSPRSGDLSVYWYQQSLDQGLQFLIQYYNGEERAKGNILERFSAQQFPDLHSELNLSSLELGDSALYFCASSDTDFYGYTFGSGTRLTVV.

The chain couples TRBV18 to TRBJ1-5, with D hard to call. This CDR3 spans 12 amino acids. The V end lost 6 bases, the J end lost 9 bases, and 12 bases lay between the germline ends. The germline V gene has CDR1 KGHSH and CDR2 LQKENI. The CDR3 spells CASSPGRGPQHF. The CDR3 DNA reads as TGTGCCAGCTCCCCCGGCCGGGGGCCCCAGCATTTT.

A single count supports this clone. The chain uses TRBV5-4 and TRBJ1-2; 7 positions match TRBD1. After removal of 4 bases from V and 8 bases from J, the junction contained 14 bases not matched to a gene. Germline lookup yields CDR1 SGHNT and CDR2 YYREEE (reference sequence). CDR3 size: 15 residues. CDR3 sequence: CASSLGFSGGEGYTF. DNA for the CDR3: TGTGCCAGCAGCCTTGGGTTCTCAGGGGGAGAAGGCTACACCTTC.

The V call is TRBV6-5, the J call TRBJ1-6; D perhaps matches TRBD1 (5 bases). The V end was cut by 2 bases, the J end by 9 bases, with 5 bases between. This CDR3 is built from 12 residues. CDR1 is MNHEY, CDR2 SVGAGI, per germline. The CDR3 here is CASSYQGSPLHF. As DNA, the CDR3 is TGTGCCAGCAGTTACCAGGGTTCACCCCTCCACTTT.

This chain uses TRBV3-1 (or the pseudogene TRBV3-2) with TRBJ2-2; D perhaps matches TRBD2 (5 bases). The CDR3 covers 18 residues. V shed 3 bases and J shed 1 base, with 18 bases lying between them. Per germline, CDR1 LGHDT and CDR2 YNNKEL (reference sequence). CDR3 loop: CASSHHPFGAENTGELFF. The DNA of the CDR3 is TGTGCCAGCAGCCACCATCCCTTTGGAGCGGAGAACACCGGGGAGCTGTTTTTT.

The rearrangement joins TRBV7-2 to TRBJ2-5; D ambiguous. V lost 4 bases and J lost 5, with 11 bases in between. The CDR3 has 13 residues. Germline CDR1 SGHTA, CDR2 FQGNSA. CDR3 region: CASSSTPAETQYF. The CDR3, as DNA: TGTGCCAGCAGCTCCACCCCCGCCGAGACCCAGTACTTC.

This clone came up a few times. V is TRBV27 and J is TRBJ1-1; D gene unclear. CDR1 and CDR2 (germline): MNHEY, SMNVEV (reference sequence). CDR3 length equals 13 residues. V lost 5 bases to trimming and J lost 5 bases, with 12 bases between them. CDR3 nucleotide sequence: TGTGCCAGCAGTCCCCTCCAATTGACTGAAGCTTTCTTT. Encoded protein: CASSPLQLTEAFF.

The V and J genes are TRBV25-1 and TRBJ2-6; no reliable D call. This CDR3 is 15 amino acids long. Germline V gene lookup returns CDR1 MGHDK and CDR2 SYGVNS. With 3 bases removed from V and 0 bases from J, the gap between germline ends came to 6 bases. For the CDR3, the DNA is TGTGCCAGCAGTGAGGGTGGCTCTGGGGCCAACGTCCTGACTTTC. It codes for CASSEGGSGANVLTF.

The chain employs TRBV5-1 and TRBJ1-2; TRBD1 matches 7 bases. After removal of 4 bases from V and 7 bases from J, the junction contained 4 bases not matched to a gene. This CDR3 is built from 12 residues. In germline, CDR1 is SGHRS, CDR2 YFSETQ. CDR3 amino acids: CASSAPGGGYTF. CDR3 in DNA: TGCGCCAGCAGCGCTCCAGGGGGTGGCTACACCTTC.

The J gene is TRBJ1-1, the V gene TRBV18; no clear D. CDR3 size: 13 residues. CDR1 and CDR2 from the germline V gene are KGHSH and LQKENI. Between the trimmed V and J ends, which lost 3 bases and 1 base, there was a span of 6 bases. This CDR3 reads CASSPTENTEAFF. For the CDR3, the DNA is TGTGCCAGCTCACCGACCGAGAACACTGAAGCTTTCTTT. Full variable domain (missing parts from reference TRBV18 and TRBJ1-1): NAGVMQNPRHLVRRRGQEARLRCSPMKGHSHVYWYRQLPEEGLKFMVYLQKENIIDESGMPKERFSAEFPKEGPSILRIQQVVRGDSAAYFCASSPTENTEAFFGQGTRLTVV.

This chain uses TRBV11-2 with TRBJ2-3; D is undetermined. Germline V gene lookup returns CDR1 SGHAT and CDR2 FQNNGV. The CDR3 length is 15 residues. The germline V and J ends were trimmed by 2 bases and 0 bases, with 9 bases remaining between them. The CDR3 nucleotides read TGTGCCAGCAGCTTATTTTCGACAAGCACAGATACGCAGTATTTT. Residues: CASSLFSTSTDTQYF.

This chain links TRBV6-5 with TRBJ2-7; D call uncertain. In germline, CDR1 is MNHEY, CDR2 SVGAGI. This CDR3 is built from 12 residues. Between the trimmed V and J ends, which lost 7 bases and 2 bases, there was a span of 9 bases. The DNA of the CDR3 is TGTGCCAGCACGCCAGGAACCTACGAGCAGTACTTC. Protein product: CASTPGTYEQYF.

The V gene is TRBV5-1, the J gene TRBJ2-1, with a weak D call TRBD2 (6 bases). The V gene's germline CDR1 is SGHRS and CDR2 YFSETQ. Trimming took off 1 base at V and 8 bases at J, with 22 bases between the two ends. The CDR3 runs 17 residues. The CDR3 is CASSLISGRVVGDEQFF. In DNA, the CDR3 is TGCGCCAGCAGCTTGATTAGCGGCAGGGTAGTGGGCGATGAGCAGTTCTTC.

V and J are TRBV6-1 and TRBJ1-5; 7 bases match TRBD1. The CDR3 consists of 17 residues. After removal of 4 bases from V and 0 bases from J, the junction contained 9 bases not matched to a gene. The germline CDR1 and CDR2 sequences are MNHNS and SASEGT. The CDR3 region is CASSGTHSGGSNQPQHF. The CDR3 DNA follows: TGTGCCAGCAGTGGGACACACTCAGGGGGTAGCAATCAGCCCCAGCATTTT.

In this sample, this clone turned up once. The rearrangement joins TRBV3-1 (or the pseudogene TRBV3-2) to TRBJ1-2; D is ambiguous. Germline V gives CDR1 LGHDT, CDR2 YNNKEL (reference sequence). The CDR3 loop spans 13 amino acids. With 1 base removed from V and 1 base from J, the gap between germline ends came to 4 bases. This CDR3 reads CASSQGGNYGYTF. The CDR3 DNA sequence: TGTGCCAGCAGCCAAGGGGGTAACTATGGCTACACCTTC.